This TCR beta chain came from a study of post-analysis software for immune sequencing data. General observations from the study: Patients had higher frequencies than controls of roughly five TRBV segments, including TRBV5-6, TRBV5-1 and TRBV20-1.

The library was made from cDNA and included unique molecular identifiers. TCRdb used MiXCR to reprocess the PCR reads, holding one entry per CDR3 protein. The table has hundreds of thousands of distinct CDR3 sequences, over 45% seen once. This clonotype came up a few times. Its target is not known. V dropped 4 bases and J dropped 8 bases, with 18 bases sitting between them. The CDR3 covers 15 residues. Sequenced material: blood. This sequence originates from a girl aged 2-10 years with multiple sclerosis. The chain has TRBV12-3 or TRBV12-4 and TRBJ2-1, with D hard to call. In DNA form, the CDR3 reads TGTGCCAGCAGTTCTGAGACGAAAGGGTTGCATGAGCAGTTCTTC. Residues: CASSSETKGLHEQFF.